This is a list of T cell receptor beta chains from one sample in a study of cytomegalovirus exposure and HLA in healthy donors. Clones were read by immunoSEQ multiplex PCR, and TCRdb kept only the in-frame ones, dropping some. The table records 150,000 to 200,000 clones, roughly 80% of them present only once. Sequences were obtained from PBMCs. These receptors were collected from a young man in good health and CMV-seropositive. Each CDR3 is given with its conserved first and last residue. Each record gives: J gene, V gene, clone size, D gene, CDR3 DNA, CDR3 protein. The D gene is left open where the match is weak. Expanded clones get a size class; other rows say once, few or many, or leave the size out.

TRBJ2-6 | TRBV2 | NA | TRBD1 | TGTGCCAGCACCCCACAGGGGGCTGGGGCCAACGTCCTGACTTTC | CASTPQGAGANVLTF
TRBJ2-3 | TRBV28 | NA | NA | TGTGCGGTGGACAGGGATGGCGCGGGGGGGCGCCCAGATACGCAGTATTTT | CAVDRDGAGGRPDTQYF
TRBJ1-1 | TRBV18 | NA | TRBD1 | TGTGCCAGCTCACAGCGACAGGGAAGACAAGCTGAAGCTTTCTTT | CASSQRQGRQAEAFF
TRBJ2-7 | TRBV27 | NA | TRBD2 | TGTGCCAGCAGTGAATCTAGCGGGAGTTCGGGCGAGCAGTACTTC | CASSESSGSSGEQYF
TRBJ2-4 | TRBV5-1 | NA | TRBD1 | TGCGCCAGCAGCTTGGGGGACAGGGGAGTTGTCATTCAGTACTTC | CASSLGDRGVVIQYF
TRBJ2-2 | TRBV28 | NA | TRBD1 | TGTGCCAGCAGTTCCAGACAGGGGGCGGACACCGGGGAGCTGTTTTTT | CASSSRQGADTGELFF
TRBJ2-1 | TRBV27 | NA | NA | TGTGCCAGCAGTTTATCCTACTCCTACAATGAGCAGTTCTTC | CASSLSYSYNEQFF
TRBJ2-3 | TRBV7-6 | NA | NA | TGTGCCAGCAGCTCCACAGGGTGGACAGATACGCAGTATTTT | CASSSTGWTDTQYF
TRBJ2-7 | TRBV29-1 | NA | NA | TGCAGCGGCGCTGTGCTTTATCCCTCCTACGAGCAGTACTTC | CSGAVLYPSYEQYF
TRBJ1-2 | TRBV6-6 | NA | TRBD1 | TGTGCCAGCAGCCTCCTGGGGGACAGGGGAGCGCGTGGCTACACCTTC | CASSLLGDRGARGYTF
TRBJ2-5 | TRBV10-3 | few | TRBD2 | TGTGCCATCAGTGAGGCGGGAGGGAACGGAGAGACCCAGTACTTC | CAISEAGGNGETQYF
TRBJ2-1 | TRBV4-2 | NA | TRBD2 | TGTGCCAGCAGCCAAGAGGCGGGAGGGCCTAATGAGCAGTTCTTC | CASSQEAGGPNEQFF
TRBJ2-5 | TRBV7-3 | NA | NA | TGTGCCAGCAGCTTAGGCCTGCAAGAGACCCAGTACTTC | CASSLGLQETQYF
TRBJ2-7 | TRBV30 | NA | TRBD1 | TGTGCCTGGAGTGATACGGGGCCCGGGACAGACTACGAGCAGTACTTC | CAWSDTGPGTDYEQYF
TRBJ1-2 | TRBV25-1 | NA | NA | TGTGCCAGCAGGGATGAGGAGCGGTATGGCTACACCTTC | CASRDEERYGYTF
TRBJ1-4 | TRBV29-1 | NA | NA | TGCAGCGTTGGGGGCAGCGAAGAAAAACTGTTTTTT | CSVGGSEEKLFF
TRBJ2-1 | TRBV28 | NA | TRBD2 | TGTGCCAGCAGTTTTCTAGCGGCCAATGAGCAGTTCTTC | CASSFLAANEQFF
TRBJ1-4 | TRBV5-4 | NA | TRBD1 | TGTGCCAGCAGCCCTACGACAGGGGAGTCTGAAAAACTGTTTTTT | CASSPTTGESEKLFF
TRBJ2-3 | TRBV7-2 | NA | NA | TGTGCCAGCAGCCAGAACTGGAGGGCGCAGTATTTT | CASSQNWRAQYF
TRBJ2-7 | TRBV15 | once | NA | TGTGCCACCAGCAGAGCCCGCCCCAGTACCGAGCAGTACTTC | CATSRARPSTEQYF
TRBJ2-2 | TRBV7-9 | NA | TRBD2 | TGTGCCAGCAGCTTAGGACGCATGCTAGCGGGAGGTTCCGGGGAGCTGTTTTTT | CASSLGRMLAGGSGELFF
TRBJ1-2 | TRBV6-5 | NA | TRBD1 | TGTGCCAGCAGCCGCAGGGGGCCGGCCTATGGCTACACCTTC | CASSRRGPAYGYTF
TRBJ2-5 | TRBV11-1 | once | TRBD2 | TGTGCCAGCAGGTTCAACCCAGCGGGGGAGGAGACCCAGTACTTC | CASRFNPAGEETQYF
TRBJ2-7 | TRBV19 | NA | NA | TGTGCCACCTACAGTGGGCCCTACGAGCAGTACTTC | CATYSGPYEQYF
TRBJ2-1 | TRBV9 | NA | NA | TGTGCCAGCAGCGTAGCGAGGAATGAGCAGTTCTTC | CASSVARNEQFF
TRBJ2-2 | TRBV27 | NA | NA | TGTGCCAGCAGTTTGCTAGCTACGTCAAACACCGGGGAGCTGTTTTTT | CASSLLATSNTGELFF
TRBJ2-3 | TRBV10-1 | NA | TRBD2 | TGCGCCAGCAGTCGTAGCGGGAGGGGAGATACGCAGTATTTT | CASSRSGRGDTQYF
TRBJ2-3 | TRBV6-4 | NA | NA | TGTGCCAGCAGTGCTCGAGCGGTTGGCACAGATACGCAGTATTTT | CASSARAVGTDTQYF
TRBJ1-3 | TRBV4-2 | NA | NA | TGTGCCAGCAGCTTGGCCGGGACTACTGGAAACACCATATATTTT | CASSLAGTTGNTIYF
TRBJ1-4 | TRBV30 | NA | TRBD1 | TGTGCCTGGAGTGAGAAGTACAGGGGAGGCGAAAAACTGTTTTTT | CAWSEKYRGGEKLFF
TRBJ1-1 | TRBV2 | NA | NA | TGTGCCAGCACGAACCGGGGGACTGAAGCTTTCTTT | CASTNRGTEAFF
TRBJ2-2 | TRBV7-2 | NA | TRBD1 | TGTGCCAGCAGCTTACCCGGGACAGGGAACACCGGGGAGCTGTTTTTT | CASSLPGTGNTGELFF
TRBJ1-1 | TRBV11-2 | NA | NA | TGTGCCAGCAGCTTAGATGACAGTGAAGCTTTCTTT | CASSLDDSEAFF
TRBJ2-5 | TRBV5-6 | NA | NA | TGTGCCAGCAGCGTACAGGGATGGGAGACCCAGTACTTC | CASSVQGWETQYF
TRBJ2-7 | TRBV5-1 | NA | TRBD2 | TGCGCCAGCAGCTTGGAAGCGGGACCCGGCGAGCAGTACTTC | CASSLEAGPGEQYF
TRBJ1-5 | TRBV7-2 | NA | TRBD1 | TGTGCCAGCAGCCAACGACAGGGAGAACAGCCCCAGCATTTT | CASSQRQGEQPQHF
TRBJ1-1 | TRBV11-3 | once | NA | TGTGCCAGCAGCCTGGGGGCAGTTAACACTGAAGCTTTCTTT | CASSLGAVNTEAFF
TRBJ2-7 | TRBV2 | NA | NA | TGTGCCAGCAGTGAAGTTAAGCGTCTGGCCGACGAGCAGTACTTC | CASSEVKRLADEQYF
TRBJ1-1 | TRBV27 | NA | TRBD1 | TGTGCCAGCACACGGACAGGGACCACTGAAGCTTTCTTT | CASTRTGTTEAFF
TRBJ1-2 | TRBV7-8 | NA | NA | TGTGCCAGCAGCCCCTCAGGGGCCGGCTATGGCTACACCTTC | CASSPSGAGYGYTF
TRBJ2-5 | TRBV7-9 | NA | TRBD2 | TGTGCCAGCAGCTTACCGTGGGCTAGCGGGAGCCCCCAAGAGACCCAGTACTTC | CASSLPWASGSPQETQYF
TRBJ2-7 | TRBV9 | NA | NA | TGTGCCAGCAGCGTAGCTGGTGCGGGGACCTACGAGCAGTACTTC | CASSVAGAGTYEQYF
TRBJ1-2 | TRBV5-6 | once | TRBD1 | TGTGCCAGCAGCTTGGGAGCGGGACAGGGAGACTATGGCTACACCTTC | CASSLGAGQGDYGYTF
TRBJ2-5 | TRBV20-1 | NA | NA | TGCAGTGGGGGCGATCCCAAGGCCCAGTACTTC | CSGGDPKAQYF
TRBJ2-1 | TRBV11-1 | NA | NA | TGTGCCAGCAGCCTCTCGGGACTCCCGGCCTGGGATGAGCAGTTCTTC | CASSLSGLPAWDEQFF
TRBJ2-3 | TRBV19 | NA | NA | TGTGCCAGTAGTATTACAGGATCCCGCACAGATACGCAGTATTTT | CASSITGSRTDTQYF
TRBJ1-2 | TRBV11-1 | NA | TRBD1 | TGTGCCAGCAGCTTACTGACAGGGGGCAGCGGCGGCACCTTC | CASSLLTGGSGGTF
TRBJ2-7 | TRBV28 | NA | NA | TGTGCCAGCAGTTCCCCCCACCCGGGAAGGTACGAGCAGTACTTC | CASSSPHPGRYEQYF